The following is a TCR delta chain sequence with its context. A far more abundant clone sits one base away, making this likely a read error. This sample is drawn from a study of delta chains in infants with herpesvirus infections. Germline-derived CDR1 and CDR2 are GEAIGNYY and EKD. This CDR3 contains 15 residues. The trim removed 3 bases at V and 3 bases at J, leaving 3 bases unmatched. PBMC RNA was reverse transcribed using gamma-chain- and delta-chain-specific primers. TCRdb re-identified clones in the RT-PCR reads via CATT. The table has more than 900 delta-chain clones, 27% seen once; the top ten hold 13% to 15%.

The receptor's source is a human donor who was a Ugandan infant, either HIV-exposed or HIV-unexposed (not recorded which). The chain employs TRDV2 and TRDJ2; 10 bases match TRDD3. The specimen was peripheral blood, collected at time point 2 of longitudinal follow-up. CDR3 nucleotide sequence: TGTGCCTGTGACGTACTGGGGGATGTGACAGCACAACTCTTCTTT. Residues: CACDVLGDVTAQLFF.